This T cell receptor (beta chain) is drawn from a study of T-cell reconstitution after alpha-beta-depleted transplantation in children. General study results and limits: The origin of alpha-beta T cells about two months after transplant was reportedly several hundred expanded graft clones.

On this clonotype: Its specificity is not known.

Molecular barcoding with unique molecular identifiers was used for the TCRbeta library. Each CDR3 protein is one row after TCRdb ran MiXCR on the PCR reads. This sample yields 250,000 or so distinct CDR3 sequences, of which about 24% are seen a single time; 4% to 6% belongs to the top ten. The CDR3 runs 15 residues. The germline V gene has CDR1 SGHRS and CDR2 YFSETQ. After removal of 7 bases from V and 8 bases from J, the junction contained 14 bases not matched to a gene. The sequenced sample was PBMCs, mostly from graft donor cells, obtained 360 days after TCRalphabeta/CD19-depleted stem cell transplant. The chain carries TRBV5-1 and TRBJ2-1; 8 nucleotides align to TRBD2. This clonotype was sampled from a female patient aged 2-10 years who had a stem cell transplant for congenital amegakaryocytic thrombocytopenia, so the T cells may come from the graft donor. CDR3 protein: CASHPGGGLGDEQFF. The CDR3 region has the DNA TGCGCCAGCCACCCCGGGGGGGGCTTAGGCGATGAGCAGTTCTTC.